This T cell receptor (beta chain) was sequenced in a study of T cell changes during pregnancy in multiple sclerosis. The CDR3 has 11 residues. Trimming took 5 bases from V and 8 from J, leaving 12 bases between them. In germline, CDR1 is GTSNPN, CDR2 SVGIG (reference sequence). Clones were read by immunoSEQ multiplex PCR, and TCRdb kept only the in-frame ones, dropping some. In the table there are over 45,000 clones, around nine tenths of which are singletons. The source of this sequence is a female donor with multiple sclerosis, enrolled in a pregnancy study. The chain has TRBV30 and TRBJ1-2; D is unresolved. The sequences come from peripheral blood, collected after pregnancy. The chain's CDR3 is CAWSRLRGYTF. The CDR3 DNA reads TGTGCCTGGTCGCGGCTCCGGGGCTACACCTTC.